This T cell receptor beta chain was observed in a study of cytomegalovirus exposure and HLA in healthy donors. Study conclusions and caveats: The study carried out a later analysis of TCR beta sequences. It associated 16,951 of them with specific HLA alleles at a false discovery rate of 0.05.

Regarding this clone: What it binds is not known.

With V trimmed by 0 bases and J by 4 bases, 1 base remained unmatched. In germline, CDR1 is GTSNPN, CDR2 SVGIG (reference sequence). This CDR3 contains 14 residues. The PCR contained 60 Vbeta and 13 Jbeta primers. In the authors' workflow: Later, 65 million to 90 million unique TCR beta chains were counted in an analysis, and roughly 11 million of them were shared. Assay: immunoSEQ multiplex PCR; the TCRdb copy retains only in-frame clones and omits some. D and trimming were read from the DNA, whereas the V and J calls and clone size are those reported in that table. This sample has about 120,000 clones; approximately 75% occur once, and the top ten carry around 5%.

The receptor's source is a man aged 50 to 60 in good health and CMV-seropositive. The J gene is TRBJ1-1, the V gene TRBV30; TRBD1 aligns across 11 bases. Sequenced sample: PBMCs. In DNA form, the CDR3 reads TGTGCCTGGAGTGTAGGGACAGGGGGCACTGAAGCTTTCTTT. It yields the protein CAWSVGTGGTEAFF. Complete variable domain (other parts from reference TRBV30 and TRBJ1-1): SQTIHQWPATLVQPVGSPLSLECTVEGTSNPNLYWYRQAAGRGLQLLFYSVGIGQISSEVPQNLSASRPQDRQFILSSKKLLLSDSGFYLCAWSVGTGGTEAFFGQGTRLTVV.